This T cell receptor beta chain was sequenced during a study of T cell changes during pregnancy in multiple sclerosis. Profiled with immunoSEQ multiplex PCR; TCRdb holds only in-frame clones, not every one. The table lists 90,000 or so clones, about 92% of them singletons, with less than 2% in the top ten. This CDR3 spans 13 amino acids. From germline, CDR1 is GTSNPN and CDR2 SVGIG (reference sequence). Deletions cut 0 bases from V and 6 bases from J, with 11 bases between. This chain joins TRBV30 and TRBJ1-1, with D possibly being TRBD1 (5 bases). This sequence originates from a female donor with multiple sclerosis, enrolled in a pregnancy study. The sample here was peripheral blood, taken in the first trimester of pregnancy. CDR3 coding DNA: TGTGCCTGGAGTGTTGGAGGGGCTTCTGAAGCTTTCTTT. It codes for CAWSVGGASEAFF.